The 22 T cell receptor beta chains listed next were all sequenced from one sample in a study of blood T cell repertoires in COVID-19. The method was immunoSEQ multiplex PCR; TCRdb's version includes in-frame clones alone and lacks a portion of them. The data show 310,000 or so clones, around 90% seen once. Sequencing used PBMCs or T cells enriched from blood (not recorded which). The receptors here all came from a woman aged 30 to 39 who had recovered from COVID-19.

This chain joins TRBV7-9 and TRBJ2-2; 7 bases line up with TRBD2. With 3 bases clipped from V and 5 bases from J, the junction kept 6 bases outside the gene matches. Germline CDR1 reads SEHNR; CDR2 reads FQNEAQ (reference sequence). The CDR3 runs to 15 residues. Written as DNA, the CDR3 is TGTGCCAGCAGCTTTTTAGCGGGCATTACCGGGGAGCTGTTTTTT. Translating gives CASSFLAGITGELFF.

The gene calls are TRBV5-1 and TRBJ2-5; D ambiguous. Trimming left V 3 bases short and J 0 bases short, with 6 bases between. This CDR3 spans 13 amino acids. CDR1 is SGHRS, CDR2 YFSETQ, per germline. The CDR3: CASSWSNQETQYF. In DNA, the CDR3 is TGCGCCAGCAGCTGGAGCAACCAAGAGACCCAGTACTTC. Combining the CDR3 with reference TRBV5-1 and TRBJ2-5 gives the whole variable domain KAGVTQTPRYLIKTRGQQVTLSCSPISGHRSVSWYQQTPGQGLQFLFEYFSETQRNKGNFPGRFSGRQFSNSRSEMNVSTLELGDSALYLCASSWSNQETQYFGPGTRLLVL.

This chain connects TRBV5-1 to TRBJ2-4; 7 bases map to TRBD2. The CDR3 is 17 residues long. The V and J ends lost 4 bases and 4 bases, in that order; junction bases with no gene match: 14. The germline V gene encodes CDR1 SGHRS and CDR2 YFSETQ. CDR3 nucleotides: TGCGCCAGCAGCCAGGCCGGCGGGAGTGGAGTGAAAAACATTCAGTACTTC. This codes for CASSQAGGSGVKNIQYF.

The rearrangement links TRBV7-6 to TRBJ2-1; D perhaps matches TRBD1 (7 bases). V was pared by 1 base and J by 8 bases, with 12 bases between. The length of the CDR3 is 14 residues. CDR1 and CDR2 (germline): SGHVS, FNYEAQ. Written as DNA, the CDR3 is TGTGCCAGCAGCTTAGTTCAGGGGGGCTATGAGCAGTTCTTC. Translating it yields CASSLVQGGYEQFF.

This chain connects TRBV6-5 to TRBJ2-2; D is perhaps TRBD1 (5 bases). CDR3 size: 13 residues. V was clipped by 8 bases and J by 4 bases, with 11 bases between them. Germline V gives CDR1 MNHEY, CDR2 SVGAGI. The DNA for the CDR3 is TGTGCCAGCTGCAGGGCGGCCACCGGGGAGCTGTTTTTT. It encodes CASCRAATGELFF.

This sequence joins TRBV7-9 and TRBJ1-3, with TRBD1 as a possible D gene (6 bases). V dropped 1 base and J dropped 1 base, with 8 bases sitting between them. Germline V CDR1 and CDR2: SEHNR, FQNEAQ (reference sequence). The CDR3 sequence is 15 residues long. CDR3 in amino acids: CASSLVRGSGNTIYF. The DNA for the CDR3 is TGTGCCAGCAGCTTAGTGAGGGGGTCTGGAAACACCATATATTTT.

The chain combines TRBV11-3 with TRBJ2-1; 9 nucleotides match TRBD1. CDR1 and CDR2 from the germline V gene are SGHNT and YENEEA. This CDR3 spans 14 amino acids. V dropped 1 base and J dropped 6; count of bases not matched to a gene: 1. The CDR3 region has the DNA TGTGCCAGCAGCTTAGGGGGACAGGGCAATGAGCAGTTCTTC. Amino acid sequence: CASSLGGQGNEQFF.

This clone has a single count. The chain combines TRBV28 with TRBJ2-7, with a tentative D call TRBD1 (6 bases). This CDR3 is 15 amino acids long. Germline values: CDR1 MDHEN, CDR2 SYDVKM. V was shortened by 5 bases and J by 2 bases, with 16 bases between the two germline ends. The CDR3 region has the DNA TGTGCCAGCAGTCAAGGGGGTTCGGACCCCTACGAGCAGTACTTC. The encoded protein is CASSQGGSDPYEQYF.

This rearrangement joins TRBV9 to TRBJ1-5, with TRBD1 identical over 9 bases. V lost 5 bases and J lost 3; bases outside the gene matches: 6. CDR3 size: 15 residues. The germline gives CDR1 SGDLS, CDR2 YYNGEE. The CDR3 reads CASSRTGETNQPQHF. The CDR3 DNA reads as TGTGCCAGCAGTAGGACAGGGGAAACCAATCAGCCCCAGCATTTT.

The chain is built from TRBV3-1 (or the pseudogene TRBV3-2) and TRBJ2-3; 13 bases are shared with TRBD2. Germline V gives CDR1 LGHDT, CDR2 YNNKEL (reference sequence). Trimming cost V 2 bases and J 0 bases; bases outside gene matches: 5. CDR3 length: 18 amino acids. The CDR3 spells CASSQHPGLAGSTDTQYF. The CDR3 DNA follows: TGTGCCAGCAGCCAACATCCGGGACTAGCGGGAAGCACAGATACGCAGTATTTT.

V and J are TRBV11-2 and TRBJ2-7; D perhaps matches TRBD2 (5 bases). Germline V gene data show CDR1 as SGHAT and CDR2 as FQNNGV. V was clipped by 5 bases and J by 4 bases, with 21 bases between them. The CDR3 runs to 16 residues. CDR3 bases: TGTGCCAGCAGCGCAAGTGGAGGAGCAAGGCGATACGAGCAGTACTTC. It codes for CASSASGGARRYEQYF.

CDR3 sequence (DNA): TGTGCCAGCAGCATCAACAGAGCCTGGGGCGCTGAAGCTTTCTTT. Amino acid sequence: CASSINRAWGAEAFF. The chain couples TRBV7-2 to TRBJ1-1; maybe TRBD1 (5 bases). The CDR3 totals 15 residues. CDR1 is SGHTA and CDR2 is FQGNSA in the germline V gene. V lost 5 bases and J 6 bases, leaving 19 bases between the germline ends.

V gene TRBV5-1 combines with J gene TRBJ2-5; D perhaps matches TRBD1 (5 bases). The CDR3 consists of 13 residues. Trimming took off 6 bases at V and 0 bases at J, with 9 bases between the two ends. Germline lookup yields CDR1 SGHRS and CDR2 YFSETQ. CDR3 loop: CASKTAYQETQYF. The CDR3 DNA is TGCGCCAGCAAGACAGCGTACCAAGAGACCCAGTACTTC.

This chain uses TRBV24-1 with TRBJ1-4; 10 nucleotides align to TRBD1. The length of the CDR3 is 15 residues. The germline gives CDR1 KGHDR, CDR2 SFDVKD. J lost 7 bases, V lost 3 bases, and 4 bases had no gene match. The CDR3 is CATSDRRTGGEKLFF. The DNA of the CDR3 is TGTGCCACCAGTGATCGCCGGACAGGGGGTGAAAAACTGTTTTTT.

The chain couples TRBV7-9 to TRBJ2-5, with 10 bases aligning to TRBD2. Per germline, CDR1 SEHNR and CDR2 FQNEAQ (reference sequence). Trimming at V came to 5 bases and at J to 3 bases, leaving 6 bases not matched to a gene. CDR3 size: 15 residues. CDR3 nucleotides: TGTGCCAGCAGCAAAAACGGACTAGCGGAAGAGACCCAGTACTTC. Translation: CASSKNGLAEETQYF.

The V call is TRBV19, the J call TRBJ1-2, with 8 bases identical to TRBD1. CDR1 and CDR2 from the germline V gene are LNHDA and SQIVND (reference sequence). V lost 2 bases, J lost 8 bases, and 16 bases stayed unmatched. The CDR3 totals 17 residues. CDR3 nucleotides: TGTGCCAGTAGTATATCAAGGACAGACAGGGGAGGAGGCGGCTACACCTTC. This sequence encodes CASSISRTDRGGGGYTF.

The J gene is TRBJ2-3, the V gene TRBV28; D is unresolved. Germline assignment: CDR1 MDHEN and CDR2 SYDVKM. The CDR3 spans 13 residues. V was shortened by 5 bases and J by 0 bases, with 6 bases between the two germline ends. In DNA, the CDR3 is TGTGCCAGCAGTCTAACTAGCACAGATACGCAGTATTTT. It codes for CASSLTSTDTQYF.

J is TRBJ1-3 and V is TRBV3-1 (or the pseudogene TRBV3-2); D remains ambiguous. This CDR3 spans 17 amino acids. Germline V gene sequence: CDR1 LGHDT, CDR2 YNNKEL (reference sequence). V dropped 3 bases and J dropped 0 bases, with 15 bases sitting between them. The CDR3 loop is CASSHALEGNSGNTIYF. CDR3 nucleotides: TGTGCCAGCAGCCATGCGTTGGAGGGAAACTCTGGAAACACCATATATTTT.

The CDR3 loop is CASSFGGSPLNEQYF. The CDR3 nucleotides are TGTGCCAGCAGTTTTGGTGGGAGCCCTCTCAACGAGCAGTACTTC. The chain carries TRBV28 and TRBJ2-7; D is possibly TRBD2 (5 bases). This CDR3 region has 15 residues. Germline CDR1 and CDR2: MDHEN and SYDVKM. The V and J ends lost 3 bases and 5 bases respectively, with 17 bases between them.

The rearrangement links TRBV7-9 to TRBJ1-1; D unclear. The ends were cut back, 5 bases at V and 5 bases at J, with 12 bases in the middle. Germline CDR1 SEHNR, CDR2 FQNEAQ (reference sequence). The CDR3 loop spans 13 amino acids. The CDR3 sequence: CASSPPLVTEAFF. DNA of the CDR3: TGTGCCAGCAGCCCCCCTCTAGTGACTGAAGCTTTCTTT.

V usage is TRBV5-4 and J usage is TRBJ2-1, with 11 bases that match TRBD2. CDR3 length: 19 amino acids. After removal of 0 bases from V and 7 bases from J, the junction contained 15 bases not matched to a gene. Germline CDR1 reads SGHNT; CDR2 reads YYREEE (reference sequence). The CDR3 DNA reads TGTGCCAGCAGCTTGGCTATACTGGGGACTAGCGGAAGTAGGAATGAGCAGTTCTTC. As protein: CASSLAILGTSGSRNEQFF.

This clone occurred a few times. The DNA for the CDR3 is TGCGCCAGCAGCCGTAGCCCTACAGGGGCAGGGGAGACCCAGTACTTC. Its protein is CASSRSPTGAGETQYF. J is TRBJ2-5 and V is TRBV5-1; 7 bases map to TRBD1. Unmatched junction bases numbered 14, after V lost 4 bases and J lost 5 bases. This CDR3 has 16 residues. CDR1 is SGHRS, CDR2 YFSETQ, per germline.